This record covers a single T cell receptor (beta chain). Its cognate antigen is unknown. Cultured CD4+ T cell DNA underwent sequencing with the Oncomine TCR Beta short-read assay. TCRdb reprocessed the PCR reads via MiXCR and lists one record per CDR3 protein. The sample has about 13,000 distinct CDR3 sequences, around 50% seen once. The V gene end was trimmed by 1 base and the J gene end by 0 bases; junction bases not matched to a gene: 6. The CDR3 is made up of 16 amino acids. Germline CDR1 reads DFQATT; CDR2 reads SNEGSKA (reference sequence). As to treatment: approximately 9-day PBMC culture with coronavirus spike peptide pools or control peptides (ViraFEST assay). The authors replaced half the medium with fresh IL-2 medium on days 3 and 7. The data are from a study of vaccination and CD4 T cells after COVID-19. In the study overall: Post-COVID specimens were obtained a median around 92 days after diagnosis (range 35 to 161). Study-level results: For SARS-CoV-2-reactive clonotypes, the median went from around 20 to 38, a nonsignificant increase.

This material consisted of cultured CD4+ T cells from blood, taken after SARS-CoV-2 vaccination. The TCR sequence derives from a human donor with COVID-19. The V call is TRBV20-1, the J call TRBJ1-5; 7 bases map to TRBD1. DNA of the CDR3: TGCAGTGCTAGAGCCGATCAGGGGGGTAGCAATCAGCCCCAGCATTTT. Amino acids: CSARADQGGSNQPQHF.